This T cell receptor beta chain was captured in a study of T cell repertoires in cytomegalovirus infection (dated by TCRdb to between 2017 and 2020). A note on the overall study: Recently identified HLA-C-restricted CMV epitopes, whose presentation resists viral immunomodulation, were targeted by peptide stimulations together with well-studied HLA-B-restricted epitopes. Because public TCR beta signatures pointed to carriage of CMV infection together with the matching HLA type, the HLA type of each donor mattered for the analysis.

For this chain, trimming is 5 bases at the V end and 4 bases at the J end, and the number of junction bases without a gene match is 3. Spanning cysteine to phenylalanine, the CDR3 consists of 13 amino acids. Left in the record is the CDR3 DNA by itself, 39 bases read in frame from the first base. CDR1 and CDR2 are read off the germline V gene as SGHVS and FQNEAQ. The sequencing machine was an Illumina HiSeq 1500. Using fastp at Q25 and MiXCR, TCRdb reprocessed the public reads and kept productive beta chains. A single entry per CDR3 protein holds the most common genes and DNA from its merged rows. For this sample the table gives some 150,000 distinct CDR3 sequences, of which 32% were detected only once. Clones ranked in the top ten supply 45% to 55% of the sample. The treatment or condition label on this specimen signifies: in vitro stimulation with specific CMV peptide epitopes to enrich CMV-specific T cells.

What the authors observed across the whole study: In both this cohort and an independent cohort of more than 350 donors, the cumulative frequency of public TCR beta family members distinguished carriers of CMV infection plus the relevant HLA type. The ex vivo response was dominated by HLA-C-restricted CMV-specific TCR beta clonotypes, and the single most frequent clonotype in two of eight donors was supplied by these HLA-C-restricted clonotypes.

At least ten counts were recorded for this clonotype. This clone's antigen is unknown. No base quality information exists; no much larger clone differs at one position. Source: CD8+ T cells from cultured PBMCs, taken from culture after CMV antigen stimulation. This receptor chain uses TRBV7-8 and TRBJ1-2; 8 bases in the middle match TRBD1. This receptor was taken from a human donor in good health (CMV status not recorded). Some clones in this sample may be carry-over from other donors' samples. The CDR3 protein: CASSAGGVYGYTF. The nucleotide sequence reads as follows: TGTGCCAGCAGCGCAGGGGGCGTCTATGGCTACACCTTC.